Here is one T cell receptor (beta chain) with its context. This clonotype was observed a few times. What this receptor recognizes is not known. Base-call qualities are not available, and no considerably larger clone is one nucleotide away. Library preparation used PCR. The run used an Illumina HiSeq 2500. Molecular barcoding was employed in the preparation of TCR libraries, with unique molecular identifiers being used to normalize TCRbeta repertoire quantification. TCRdb reworked the public reads: Q25 trimming with fastp, MiXCR clone assembly, productive beta chains retained. Identical CDR3 proteins give one entry, which carries the most common genes and DNA. The sample table records 450,000 to 600,000 distinct CDR3 sequences; 15% to 20% of these occur just once. The ten top clones hold 3% to 3.5% of the sample. The source of the sample is a study of T-cell reconstitution after alpha-beta-depleted transplantation in children listed by TCRdb under 2016. Some background on the complete study: T-cell immune reconstitution after TCRalphabeta/CD19-depleted allogeneic hematopoietic cell transplantation in children was quantitatively tracked in the study by means of TCR repertoire profiling.

Its CDR3 holds 15 amino acids, cysteine through phenylalanine. Only CDR3 DNA remains: 45 bases, in frame from the first base. V trim: 5 bases; J trim: 3 bases; unmatched bases: 9. CDR1 and CDR2, per the germline V gene (reference sequence), are DFQATT and SNEGSKA. This TCR was sampled from a human donor who donated a stem cell graft to a child with acute lymphoblastic leukemia. The source material was PBMCs from the stem cell graft donor, sampled from the stem cell graft. This chain is built from TRBV20-1 and TRBJ2-7; TRBD2 aligns with 11 central bases. DNA sequence: TGCAGTGCTGAGGGGGCTAGCGGGAGGTTCTACGAGCAGTACTTC. Its protein product is CSAEGASGRFYEQYF.